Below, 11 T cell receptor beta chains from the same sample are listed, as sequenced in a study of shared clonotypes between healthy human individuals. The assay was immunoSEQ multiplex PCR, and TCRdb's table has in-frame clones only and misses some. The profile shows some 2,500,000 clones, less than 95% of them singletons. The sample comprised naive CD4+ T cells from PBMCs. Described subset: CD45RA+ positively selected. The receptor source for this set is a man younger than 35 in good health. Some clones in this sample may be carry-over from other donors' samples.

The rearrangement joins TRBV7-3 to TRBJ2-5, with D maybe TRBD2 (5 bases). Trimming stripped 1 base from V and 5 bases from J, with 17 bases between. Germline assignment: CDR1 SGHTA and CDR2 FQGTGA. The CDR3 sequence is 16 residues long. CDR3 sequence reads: CASSLMRLRRTETQYF. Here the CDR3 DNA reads TGTGCCAGCAGCTTAATGCGTCTGAGGAGGACTGAGACCCAGTACTTC. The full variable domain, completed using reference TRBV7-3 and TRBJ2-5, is GAGVSQTPSNKVTEKGKYVELRCDPISGHTALYWYRQSLGQGPEFLIYFQGTGAADDSGLPNDRFFAVRPEGSVSTLKIQRTERGDSAVYLCASSLMRLRRTETQYFGPGTRLLVL.

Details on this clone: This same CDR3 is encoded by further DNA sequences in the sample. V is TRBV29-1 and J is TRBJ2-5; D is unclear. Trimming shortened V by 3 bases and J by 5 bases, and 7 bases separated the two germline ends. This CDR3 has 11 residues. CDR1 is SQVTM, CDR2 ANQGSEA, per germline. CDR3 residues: CSVEVGETQYF. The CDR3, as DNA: TGCAGCGTTGAGGTGGGCGAGACCCAGTACTTC.

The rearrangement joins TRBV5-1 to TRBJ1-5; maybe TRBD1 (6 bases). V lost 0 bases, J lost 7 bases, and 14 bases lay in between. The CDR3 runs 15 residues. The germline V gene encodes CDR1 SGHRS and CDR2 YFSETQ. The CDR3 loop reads CASSLEGVQGQPQHF. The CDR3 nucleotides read TGCGCCAGCAGCTTGGAGGGGGTTCAAGGGCAGCCCCAGCATTTT.

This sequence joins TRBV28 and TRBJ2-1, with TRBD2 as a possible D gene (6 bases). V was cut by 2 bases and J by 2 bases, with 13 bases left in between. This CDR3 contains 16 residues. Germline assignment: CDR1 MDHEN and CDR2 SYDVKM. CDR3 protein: CASSLRGNEPYNEQFF. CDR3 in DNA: TGTGCCAGCAGTTTACGCGGGAATGAACCCTACAATGAGCAGTTCTTC.

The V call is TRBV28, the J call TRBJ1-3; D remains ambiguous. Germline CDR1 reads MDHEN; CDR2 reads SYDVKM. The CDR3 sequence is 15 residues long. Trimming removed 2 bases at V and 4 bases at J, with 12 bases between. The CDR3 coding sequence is TGTGCCAGCAGTTTAGGAGGGCAGAGAGGAAACACCATATATTTT. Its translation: CASSLGGQRGNTIYF.

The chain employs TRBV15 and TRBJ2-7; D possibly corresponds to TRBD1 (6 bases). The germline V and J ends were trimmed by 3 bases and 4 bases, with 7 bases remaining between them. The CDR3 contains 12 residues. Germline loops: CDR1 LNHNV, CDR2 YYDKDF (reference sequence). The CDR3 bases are TGTGCCACCAGCAGGCAGGGGTACGAGCAGTACTTC. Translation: CATSRQGYEQYF.

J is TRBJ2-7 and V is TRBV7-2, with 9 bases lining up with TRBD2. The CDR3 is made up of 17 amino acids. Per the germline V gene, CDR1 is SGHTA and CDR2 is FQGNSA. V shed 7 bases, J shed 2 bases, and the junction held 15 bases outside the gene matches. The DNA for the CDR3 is TGTGCCAGCACCAATCGGGCCGGGGCGGGAGGGACCTACGAGCAGTACTTC. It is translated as CASTNRAGAGGTYEQYF.

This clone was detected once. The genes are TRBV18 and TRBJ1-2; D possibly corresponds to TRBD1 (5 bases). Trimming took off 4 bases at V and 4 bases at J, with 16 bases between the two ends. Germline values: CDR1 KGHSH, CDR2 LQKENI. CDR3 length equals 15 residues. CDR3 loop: CASSLLETGTYGYTF. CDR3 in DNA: TGTGCCAGCTCACTTCTCGAGACGGGGACCTATGGCTACACCTTC. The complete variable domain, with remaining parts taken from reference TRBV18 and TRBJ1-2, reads NAGVMQNPRHLVRRRGQEARLRCSPMKGHSHVYWYRQLPEEGLKFMVYLQKENIIDESGMPKERFSAEFPKEGPSILRIQQVVRGDSAAYFCASSLLETGTYGYTFGSGTRLTVV.

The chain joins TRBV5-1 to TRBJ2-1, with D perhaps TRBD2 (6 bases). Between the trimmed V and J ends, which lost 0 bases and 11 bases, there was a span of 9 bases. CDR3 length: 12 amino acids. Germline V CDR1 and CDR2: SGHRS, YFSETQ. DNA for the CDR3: TGCGCCAGCAGCTTGGACGGGGGTCAGCAGTTCTTC. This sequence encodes CASSLDGGQQFF.

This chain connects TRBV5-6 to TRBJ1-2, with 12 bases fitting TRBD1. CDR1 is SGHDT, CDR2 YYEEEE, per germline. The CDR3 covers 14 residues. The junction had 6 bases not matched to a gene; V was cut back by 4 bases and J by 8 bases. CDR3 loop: CASSNAGTGGGYTF. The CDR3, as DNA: TGTGCCAGCAGCAACGCCGGGACAGGGGGCGGCTACACCTTC.

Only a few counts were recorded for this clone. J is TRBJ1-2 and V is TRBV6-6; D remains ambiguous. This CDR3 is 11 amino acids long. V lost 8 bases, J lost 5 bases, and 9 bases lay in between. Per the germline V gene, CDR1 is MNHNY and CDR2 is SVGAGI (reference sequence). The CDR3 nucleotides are TGTGCCAGCGGGAATCAGTATGGCTACACCTTC. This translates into CASGNQYGYTF.